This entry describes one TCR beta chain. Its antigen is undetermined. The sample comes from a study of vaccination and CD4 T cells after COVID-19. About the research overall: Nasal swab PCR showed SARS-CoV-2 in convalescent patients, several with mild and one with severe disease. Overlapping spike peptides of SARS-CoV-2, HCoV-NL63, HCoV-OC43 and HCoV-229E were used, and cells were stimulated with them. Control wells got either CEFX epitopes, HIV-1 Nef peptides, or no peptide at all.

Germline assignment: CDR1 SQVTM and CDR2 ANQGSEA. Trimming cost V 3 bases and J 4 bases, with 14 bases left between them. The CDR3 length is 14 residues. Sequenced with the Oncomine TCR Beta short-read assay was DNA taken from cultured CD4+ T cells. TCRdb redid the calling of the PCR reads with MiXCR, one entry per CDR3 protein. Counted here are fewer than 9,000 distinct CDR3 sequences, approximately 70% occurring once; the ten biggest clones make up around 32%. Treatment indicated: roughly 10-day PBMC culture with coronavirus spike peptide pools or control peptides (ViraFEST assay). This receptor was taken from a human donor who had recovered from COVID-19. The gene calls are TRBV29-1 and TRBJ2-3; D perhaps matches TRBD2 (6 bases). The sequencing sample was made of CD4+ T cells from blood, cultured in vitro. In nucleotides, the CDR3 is TGCAGCGTTGATGGCTCCAGGGAGGCAGATACGCAGTATTTT. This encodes CSVDGSREADTQYF.